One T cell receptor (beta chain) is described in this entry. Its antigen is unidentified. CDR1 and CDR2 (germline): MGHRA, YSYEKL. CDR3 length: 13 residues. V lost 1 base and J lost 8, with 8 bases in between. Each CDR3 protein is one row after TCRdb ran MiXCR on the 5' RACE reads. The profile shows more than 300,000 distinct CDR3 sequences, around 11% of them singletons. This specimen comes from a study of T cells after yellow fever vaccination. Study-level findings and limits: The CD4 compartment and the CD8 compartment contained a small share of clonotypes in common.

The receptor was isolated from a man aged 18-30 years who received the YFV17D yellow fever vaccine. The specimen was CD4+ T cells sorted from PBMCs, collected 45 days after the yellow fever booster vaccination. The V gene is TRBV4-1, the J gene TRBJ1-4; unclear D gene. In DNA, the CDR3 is TGCGCCAGCAGCCAAGTTGTGTCCGAAAAACTGTTTTTT. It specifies CASSQVVSEKLFF.